Described below is a single T cell receptor (beta chain) sequence and its context. V lost 0 bases and J 0 bases, leaving 10 bases between the germline ends. Germline CDR1 reads SGHRS; CDR2 reads YFSETQ. The CDR3 consists of 15 residues. The sample comes from a study of blood T cell repertoires in COVID-19. Across the study: Specimens from acute and convalescent COVID-19 originated in the United States, Italy and Spain. PBMCs, B-cell-depleted T cells, or T cells provided the cDNA or gDNA that made up the material.

In the authors' workflow: The authors estimated nucleated cell counts from reference gene primer amplification. This table comes from immunoSEQ multiplex PCR, and its TCRdb copy is limited to in-frame clones, with some not included. V, J and clone size are those of that table, while D and trimming were read from the DNA. The table has 110,000 or so clones, around nine tenths seen once; the top ten hold roughly 8.9%. This sequence was found in an older woman who had recovered from COVID-19. Sequenced: peripheral blood. The chain couples TRBV5-1 to TRBJ2-7; the D gene is possibly TRBD2 (6 bases). The CDR3 protein is CASSLDGGTSYEQYF. In DNA form, the CDR3 reads TGCGCCAGCAGCTTGGACGGCGGGACCTCCTACGAGCAGTACTTC.